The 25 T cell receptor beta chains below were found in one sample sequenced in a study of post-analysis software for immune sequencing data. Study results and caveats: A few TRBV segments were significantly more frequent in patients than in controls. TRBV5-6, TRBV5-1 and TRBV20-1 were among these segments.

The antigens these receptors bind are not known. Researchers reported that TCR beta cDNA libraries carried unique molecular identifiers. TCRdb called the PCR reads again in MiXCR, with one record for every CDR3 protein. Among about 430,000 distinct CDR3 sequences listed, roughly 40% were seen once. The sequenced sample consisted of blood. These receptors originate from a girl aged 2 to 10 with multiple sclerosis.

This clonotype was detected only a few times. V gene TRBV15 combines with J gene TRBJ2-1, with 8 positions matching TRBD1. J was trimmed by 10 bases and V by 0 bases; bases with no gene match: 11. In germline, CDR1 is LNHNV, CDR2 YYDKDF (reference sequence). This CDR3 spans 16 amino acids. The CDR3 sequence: CATSRDAWQGAREQFF. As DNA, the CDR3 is TGTGCCACCAGCAGAGATGCTTGGCAGGGGGCTCGGGAGCAGTTCTTC.

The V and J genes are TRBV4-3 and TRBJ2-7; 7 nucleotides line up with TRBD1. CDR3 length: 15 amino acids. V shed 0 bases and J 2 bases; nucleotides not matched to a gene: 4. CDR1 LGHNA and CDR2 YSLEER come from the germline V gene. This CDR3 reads CASSQDRGQAYEQYF. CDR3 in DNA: TGCGCCAGCAGCCAAGATCGTGGACAGGCCTACGAGCAGTACTTC.

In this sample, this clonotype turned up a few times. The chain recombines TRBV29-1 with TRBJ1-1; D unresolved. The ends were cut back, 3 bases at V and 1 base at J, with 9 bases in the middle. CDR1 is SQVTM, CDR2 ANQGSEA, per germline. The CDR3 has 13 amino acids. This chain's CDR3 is CSVDQDWNTEAFF. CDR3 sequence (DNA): TGCAGCGTTGACCAGGATTGGAACACTGAAGCTTTCTTT.

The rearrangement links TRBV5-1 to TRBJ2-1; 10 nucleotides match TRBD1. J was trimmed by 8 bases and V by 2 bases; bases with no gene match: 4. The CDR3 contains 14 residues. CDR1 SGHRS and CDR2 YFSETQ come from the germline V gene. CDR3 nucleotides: TGCGCCAGCAGCTTCCGGGACAGGGGATATGAGCAGTTCTTC. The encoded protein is CASSFRDRGYEQFF.

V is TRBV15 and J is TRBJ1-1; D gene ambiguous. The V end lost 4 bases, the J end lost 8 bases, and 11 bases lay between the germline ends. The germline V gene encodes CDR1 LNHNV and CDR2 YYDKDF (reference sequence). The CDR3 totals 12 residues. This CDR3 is CATSKFRGEAFF. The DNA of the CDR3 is TGTGCCACCAGCAAGTTCCGGGGAGAAGCTTTCTTT.

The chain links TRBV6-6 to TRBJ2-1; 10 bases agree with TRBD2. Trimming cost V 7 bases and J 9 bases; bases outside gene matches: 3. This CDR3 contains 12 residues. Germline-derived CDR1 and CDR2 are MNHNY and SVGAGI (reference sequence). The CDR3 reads CASNSGRVEQFF. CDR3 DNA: TGTGCCAGCAACAGCGGGAGGGTTGAGCAGTTCTTC.

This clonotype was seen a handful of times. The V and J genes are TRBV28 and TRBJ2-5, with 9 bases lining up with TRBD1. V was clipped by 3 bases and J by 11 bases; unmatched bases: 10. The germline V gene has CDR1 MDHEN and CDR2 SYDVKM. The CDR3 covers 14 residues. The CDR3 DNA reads TGTGCCAGCAGTTTGGTGACAGGGGGAGGGGAGCAGTACTTC. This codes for CASSLVTGGGEQYF.

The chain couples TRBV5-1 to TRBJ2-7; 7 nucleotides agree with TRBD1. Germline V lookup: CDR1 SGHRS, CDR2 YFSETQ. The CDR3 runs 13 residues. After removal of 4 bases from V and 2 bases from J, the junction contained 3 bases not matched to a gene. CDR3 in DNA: TGCGCCAGCAGCGAAGGGACAGCCTACGAGCAGTACTTC. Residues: CASSEGTAYEQYF.

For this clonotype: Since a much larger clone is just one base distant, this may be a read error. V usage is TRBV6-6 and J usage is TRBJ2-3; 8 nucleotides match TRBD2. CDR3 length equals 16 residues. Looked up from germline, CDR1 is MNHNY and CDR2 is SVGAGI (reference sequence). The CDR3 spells CASSYLRGAAGDTRYF. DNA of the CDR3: TGTGCCAGCAGTTACTTGCGGGGGGCCGCGGGAGATACGCGGTATTTT.

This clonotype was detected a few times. This chain's CDR3 is CASSLGRTPTDTQYF. CDR3 DNA: TGTGCCAGCAGTTTGGGACGAACCCCCACAGATACGCAGTATTTT. This rearrangement joins TRBV4-2 to TRBJ2-3, with D tentatively TRBD1 or TRBD2 (5 bases each). V gave up 6 bases and J gave up 2 bases, with 15 bases separating them. This CDR3 contains 15 residues. Germline V gives CDR1 LGHNA, CDR2 YNFKEQ.

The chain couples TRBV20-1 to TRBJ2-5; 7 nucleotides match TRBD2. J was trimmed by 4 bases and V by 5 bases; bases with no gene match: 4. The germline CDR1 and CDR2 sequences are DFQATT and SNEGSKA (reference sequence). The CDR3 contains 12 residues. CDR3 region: CSAFRLAETQYF. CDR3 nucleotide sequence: TGCAGTGCTTTTAGACTAGCAGAGACCCAGTACTTC.

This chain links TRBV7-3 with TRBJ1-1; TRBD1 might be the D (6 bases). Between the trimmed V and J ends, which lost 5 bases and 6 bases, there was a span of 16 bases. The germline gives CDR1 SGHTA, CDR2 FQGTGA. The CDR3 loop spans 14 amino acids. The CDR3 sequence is CASSQIRQASEAFF. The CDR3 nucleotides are TGTGCCAGCAGCCAAATCAGACAGGCATCTGAAGCTTTCTTT.

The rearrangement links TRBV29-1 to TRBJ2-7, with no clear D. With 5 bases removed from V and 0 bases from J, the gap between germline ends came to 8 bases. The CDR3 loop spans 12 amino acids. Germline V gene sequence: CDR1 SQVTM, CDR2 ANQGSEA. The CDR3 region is CSVSWNSYEQYF. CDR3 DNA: TGCAGCGTTTCGTGGAACTCCTACGAGCAGTACTTC.

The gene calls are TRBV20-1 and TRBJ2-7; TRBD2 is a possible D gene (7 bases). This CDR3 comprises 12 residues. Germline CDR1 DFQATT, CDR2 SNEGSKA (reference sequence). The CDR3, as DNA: TGCAGCCCTCGACGGGGGGCGGATGAGCAGTACTTC. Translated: CSPRRGADEQYF.

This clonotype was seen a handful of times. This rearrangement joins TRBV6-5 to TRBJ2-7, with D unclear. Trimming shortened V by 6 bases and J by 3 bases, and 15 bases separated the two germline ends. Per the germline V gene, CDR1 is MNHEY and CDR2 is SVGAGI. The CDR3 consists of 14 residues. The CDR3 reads CASSFDSGGYEQYF. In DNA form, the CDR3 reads TGTGCCAGCAGCTTCGACTCCGGTGGCTACGAGCAGTACTTC.

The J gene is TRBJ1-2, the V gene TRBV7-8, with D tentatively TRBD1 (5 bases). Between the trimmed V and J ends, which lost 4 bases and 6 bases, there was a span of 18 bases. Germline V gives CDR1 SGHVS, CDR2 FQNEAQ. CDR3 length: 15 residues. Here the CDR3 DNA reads TGTGCCAGCAGCTCGGCCATTGGTGGGGCAGATGGCTACACCTTC. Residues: CASSSAIGGADGYTF.

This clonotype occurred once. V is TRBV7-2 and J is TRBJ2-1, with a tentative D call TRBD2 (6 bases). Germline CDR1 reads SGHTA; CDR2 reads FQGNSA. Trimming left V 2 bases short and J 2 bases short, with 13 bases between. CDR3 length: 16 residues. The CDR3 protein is CASSLFGGNAYNEQFF. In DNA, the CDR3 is TGTGCCAGCAGCTTATTCGGGGGAAACGCCTACAATGAGCAGTTCTTC.

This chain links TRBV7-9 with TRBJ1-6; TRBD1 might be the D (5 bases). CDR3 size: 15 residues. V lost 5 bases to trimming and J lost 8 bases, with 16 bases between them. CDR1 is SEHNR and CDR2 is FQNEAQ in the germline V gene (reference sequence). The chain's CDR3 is CASSPGTGLDSPLHF. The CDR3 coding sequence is TGTGCCAGCAGCCCCGGGACGGGGTTGGATTCACCCCTCCACTTT.

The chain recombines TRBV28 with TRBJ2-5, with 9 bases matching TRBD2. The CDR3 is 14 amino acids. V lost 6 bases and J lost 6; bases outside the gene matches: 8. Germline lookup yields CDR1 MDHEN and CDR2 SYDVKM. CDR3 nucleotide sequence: TGTGCCAGCAGGGCGGGAGGGGGCCTAAAGACCCAGTACTTC. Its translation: CASRAGGGLKTQYF.

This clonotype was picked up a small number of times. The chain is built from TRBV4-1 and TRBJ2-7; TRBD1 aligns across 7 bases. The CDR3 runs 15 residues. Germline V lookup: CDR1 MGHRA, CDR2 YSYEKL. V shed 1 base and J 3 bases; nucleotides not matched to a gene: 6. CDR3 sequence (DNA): TGCGCCAGCAGCCAAGTTATAGGGGGCAACTACGAGCAGTACTTC. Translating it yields CASSQVIGGNYEQYF.

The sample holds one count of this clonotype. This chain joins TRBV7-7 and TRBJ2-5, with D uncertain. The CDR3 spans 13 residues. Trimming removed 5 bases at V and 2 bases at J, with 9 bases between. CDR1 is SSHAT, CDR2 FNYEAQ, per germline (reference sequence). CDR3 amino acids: CASSLRRQETQYF. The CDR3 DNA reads TGTGCCAGCAGCCTCAGGAGACAAGAGACCCAGTACTTC.

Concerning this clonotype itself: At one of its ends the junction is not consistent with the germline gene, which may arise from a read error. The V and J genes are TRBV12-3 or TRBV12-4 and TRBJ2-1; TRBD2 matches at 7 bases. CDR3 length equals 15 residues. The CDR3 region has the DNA TGTGCCAGCAGTTTGACGGGGGGTAGCTACAATGGGCAGTTCTTC. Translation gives CASSLTGGSYNGQFF.

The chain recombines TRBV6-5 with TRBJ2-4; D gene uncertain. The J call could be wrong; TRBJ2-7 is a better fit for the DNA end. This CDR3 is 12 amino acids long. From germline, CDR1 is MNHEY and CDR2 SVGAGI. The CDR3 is CASIGNLYEQYF. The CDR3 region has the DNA TGTGCCAGCATTGGGAACCTCTACGAGCAGTACTTC.

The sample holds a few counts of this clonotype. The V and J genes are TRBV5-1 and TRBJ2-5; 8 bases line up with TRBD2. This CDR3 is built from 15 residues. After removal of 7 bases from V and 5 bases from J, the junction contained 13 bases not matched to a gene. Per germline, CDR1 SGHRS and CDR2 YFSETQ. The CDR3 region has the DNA TGCGCCAGCCGCCCCTCGGGACTAGACTGGGAGACCCAGTACTTC. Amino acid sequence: CASRPSGLDWETQYF.

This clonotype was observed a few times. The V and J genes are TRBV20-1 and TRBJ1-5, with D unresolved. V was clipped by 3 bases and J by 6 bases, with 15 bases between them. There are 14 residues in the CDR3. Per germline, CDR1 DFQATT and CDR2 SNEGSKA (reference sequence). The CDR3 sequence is CSASKESFSQPQHF. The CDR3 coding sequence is TGCAGTGCTAGTAAGGAGTCGTTCTCTCAGCCCCAGCATTTT.